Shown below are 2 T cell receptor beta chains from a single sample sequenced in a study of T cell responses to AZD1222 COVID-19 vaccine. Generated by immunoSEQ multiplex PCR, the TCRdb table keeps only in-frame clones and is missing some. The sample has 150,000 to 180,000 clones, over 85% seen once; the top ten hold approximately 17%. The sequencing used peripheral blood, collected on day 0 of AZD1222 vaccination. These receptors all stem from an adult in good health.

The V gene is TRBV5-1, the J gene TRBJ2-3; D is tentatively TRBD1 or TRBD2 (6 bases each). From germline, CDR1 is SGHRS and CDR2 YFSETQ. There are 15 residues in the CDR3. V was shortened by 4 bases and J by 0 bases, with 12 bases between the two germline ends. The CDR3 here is CASSPRGRSTDTQYF. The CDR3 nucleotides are TGCGCCAGCAGCCCACGGGGGCGCAGCACAGATACGCAGTATTTT.

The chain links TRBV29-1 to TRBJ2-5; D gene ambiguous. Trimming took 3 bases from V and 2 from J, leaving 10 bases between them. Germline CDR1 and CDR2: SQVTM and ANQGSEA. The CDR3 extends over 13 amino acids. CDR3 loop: CSVDSAFQETQYF. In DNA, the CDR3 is TGCAGCGTTGATTCCGCCTTTCAAGAGACCCAGTACTTC.